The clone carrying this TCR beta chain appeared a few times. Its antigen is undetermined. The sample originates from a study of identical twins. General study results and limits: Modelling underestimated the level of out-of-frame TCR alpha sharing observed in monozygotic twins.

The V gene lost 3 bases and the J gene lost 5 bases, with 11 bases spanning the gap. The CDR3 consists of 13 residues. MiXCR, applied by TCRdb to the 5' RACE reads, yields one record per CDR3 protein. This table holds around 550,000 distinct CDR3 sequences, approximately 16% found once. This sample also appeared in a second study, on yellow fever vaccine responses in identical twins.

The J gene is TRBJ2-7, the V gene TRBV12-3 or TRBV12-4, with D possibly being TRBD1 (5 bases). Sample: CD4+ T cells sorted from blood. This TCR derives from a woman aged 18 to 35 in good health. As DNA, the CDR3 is TGTGCCAGCAGTTTGGCAGGGATCCACGAGCAGTACTTC. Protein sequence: CASSLAGIHEQYF.